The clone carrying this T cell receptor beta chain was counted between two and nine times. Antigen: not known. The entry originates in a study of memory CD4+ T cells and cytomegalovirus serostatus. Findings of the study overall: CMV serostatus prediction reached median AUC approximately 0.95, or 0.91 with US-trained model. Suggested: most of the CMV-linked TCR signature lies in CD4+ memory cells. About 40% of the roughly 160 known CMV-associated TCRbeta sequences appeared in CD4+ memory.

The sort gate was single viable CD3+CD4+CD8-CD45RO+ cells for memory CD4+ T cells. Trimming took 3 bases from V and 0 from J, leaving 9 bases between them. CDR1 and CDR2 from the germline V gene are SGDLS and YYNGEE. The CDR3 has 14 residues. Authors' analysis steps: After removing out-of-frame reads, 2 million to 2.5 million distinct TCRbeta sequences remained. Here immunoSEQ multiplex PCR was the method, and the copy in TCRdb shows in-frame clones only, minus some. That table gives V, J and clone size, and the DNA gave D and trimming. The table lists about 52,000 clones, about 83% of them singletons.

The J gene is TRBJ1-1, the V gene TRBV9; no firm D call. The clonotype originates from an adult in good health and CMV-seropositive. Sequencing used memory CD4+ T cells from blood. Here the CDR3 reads CASSGSGMNTEAFF. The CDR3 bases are TGTGCCAGCAGCGGGTCTGGGATGAACACTGAAGCTTTCTTT.